Shown below are 15 T cell receptor beta chains from a single sample sequenced in a study of shared T cell receptors in the human thymus. Assay used: immunoSEQ multiplex PCR; TCRdb lists only in-frame clones, some missing. The data contain hundreds of thousands of clones, roughly 90% of them seen just once; the ten biggest clones take up approximately 0.011%. The sample also formed part of further work on human thymus T cells.

Input material: thymocytes. These receptors were obtained from a boy under three years old with a congenital heart defect.

The chain has TRBV19 and TRBJ1-2; 10 bases agree with TRBD1. Trimming cost V 6 bases and J 4 bases; bases outside gene matches: 8. Per germline, CDR1 LNHDA and CDR2 SQIVND (reference sequence). This CDR3 region has 15 residues. The CDR3 bases are TGTGCCAGTAGCTCGCGGGACAGGGGTGTCTATGGCTACACCTTC. Translating it yields CASSSRDRGVYGYTF.

CDR3 protein: CASSLSDGTGDTSGANVLTF. The CDR3 DNA reads TGCGCCAGCAGCTTAAGCGATGGGACAGGGGACACATCTGGGGCCAACGTCCTGACTTTC. The rearrangement uses TRBV4-3 and TRBJ2-6; TRBD1 matches at 10 bases. Per germline, CDR1 LGHNA and CDR2 YSLEER. The CDR3 loop spans 20 amino acids. V shed 5 bases and J 1 base; nucleotides not matched to a gene: 14.

The chain has TRBV6-1 and TRBJ2-1, with 8 bases that match TRBD2. Germline V gene data show CDR1 as MNHNS and CDR2 as SASEGT. V gave up 2 bases and J gave up 4 bases; unmatched junction bases: 10. The CDR3 consists of 17 residues. The CDR3: CASSESGTRPFYNEQFF. DNA for the CDR3: TGTGCCAGCAGTGAATCTGGGACTAGGCCCTTTTACAATGAGCAGTTCTTC.

The gene calls are TRBV5-3 and TRBJ1-2; TRBD1 aligns across 9 bases. TRBV5-3 is sorted into the ORF group, with uncertain function. This CDR3 has 15 amino acids. The V and J ends lost 1 base and 5 bases, in that order; junction bases with no gene match: 6. The CDR3 is CARSLREGQGYGYTF. CDR3 coding DNA: TGTGCCAGAAGCTTGAGGGAGGGACAGGGTTATGGCTACACCTTC.

This clone was observed a single time. The chain employs TRBV27 and TRBJ2-5; TRBD1 might be the D (5 bases). The CDR3 is 12 residues long. The V gene's germline CDR1 is MNHEY and CDR2 SMNVEV (reference sequence). With 7 bases removed from V and 5 bases from J, the gap between germline ends came to 11 bases. Written as DNA, the CDR3 is TGTGCCAGCAAGGGTTGGGGCGAGACCCAGTACTTC. Translation gives CASKGWGETQYF.

The chain joins TRBV7-4 to TRBJ2-5, with D perhaps TRBD2 (5 bases). From germline, CDR1 is SGHVT and CDR2 SQSDAQ. The V end was cut by 1 base, the J end by 3 bases, with 9 bases between. This CDR3 has 14 residues. In DNA, the CDR3 is TGTGCCAGCAGCTTAGTACGGCGGGAAGAGACCCAGTACTTC. Translated: CASSLVRREETQYF.

The chain uses TRBV27 and TRBJ1-4; no definite D call. The germline CDR1 and CDR2 sequences are MNHEY and SMNVEV (reference sequence). This CDR3 is 14 amino acids long. V was trimmed by 5 bases and J by 3 bases, leaving 10 bases between them. As DNA, the CDR3 is TGTGCCAGCAGTGTGCTCCGGGCTAATGAAAAACTGTTTTTT. As protein: CASSVLRANEKLFF.

The chain combines TRBV7-9 with TRBJ2-7, with 8 bases matching TRBD2. Germline V gives CDR1 SEHNR, CDR2 FQNEAQ (reference sequence). V shed 1 base and J 2 bases; nucleotides not matched to a gene: 7. The CDR3 is 16 residues long. The CDR3 here is CASSLVVSGVPYEQYF. The CDR3, as DNA: TGTGCCAGCAGCTTAGTGGTTAGCGGGGTCCCCTACGAGCAGTACTTC.

The CDR3 loop is CASSQEGDRYNEQFF. CDR3 nucleotide sequence: TGTGCCAGCAGCCAAGAGGGGGACAGATACAATGAGCAGTTCTTC. This sequence joins TRBV14 and TRBJ2-1; 7 nucleotides match TRBD1. This CDR3 is built from 15 residues. The J segment lost 4 bases and the V segment lost 0 bases, leaving 3 bases of the junction unmatched. Germline V gene data show CDR1 as SGHDN and CDR2 as FVKESK.

The chain has TRBV5-1 and TRBJ2-7; TRBD1 aligns across 7 bases. The CDR3 is made up of 18 amino acids. V lost 0 bases to trimming and J lost 4 bases; unmatched junction nucleotides: 16. Germline CDR1 and CDR2: SGHRS and YFSETQ. The CDR3 nucleotides read TGCGCCAGCAGCTTGGATGATTCGACAGGGCCCAAGAATTACGAGCAGTACTTC. It yields the protein CASSLDDSTGPKNYEQYF.

The rearrangement uses TRBV19 and TRBJ1-1; D is ambiguous. V was pared by 6 bases and J by 1 base, with 15 bases between. This CDR3 region has 15 residues. The V gene's germline CDR1 is LNHDA and CDR2 SQIVND (reference sequence). The DNA of the CDR3 is TGTGCCAGTAGGACCCCCTCCGAGGGGAACACTGAAGCTTTCTTT. This encodes CASRTPSEGNTEAFF. The full variable domain, its missing parts supplied by reference TRBV19 and TRBJ1-1, is DGGITQSPKYLFRKEGQNVTLSCEQNLNHDAMYWYRQDPGQGLRLIYYSQIVNDFQKGDIAEGYSVSREKKESFPLTVTSAQKNPTAFYLCASRTPSEGNTEAFFGQGTRLTVV.

V and J are TRBV11-3 and TRBJ2-3; D might be TRBD2 (6 bases). The CDR3 sequence is 13 residues long. CDR1 and CDR2 from the germline V gene are SGHNT and YENEEA. V gave up 5 bases and J gave up 4 bases, with 10 bases separating them. CDR3 coding DNA: TGTGCCAGCAGCCCGGAGGGGTCAGATACGCAGTATTTT. Translating gives CASSPEGSDTQYF. Based on the CDR3 plus reference TRBV11-3 and TRBJ2-3, the full variable domain is EAGVVQSPRYKIIEKKQPVAFWCNPISGHNTLYWYLQNLGQGPELLIRYENEEAVDDSQLPKDRFSAERLKGVDSTLKIQPAELGDSAVYLCASSPEGSDTQYFGPGTRLTVL.

V is TRBV4-1 and J is TRBJ1-5, with TRBD1 identical over 7 bases. Germline trimming cut 3 bases from V and 1 base from J; bases unmatched to any gene: 6. Germline lookup yields CDR1 MGHRA and CDR2 YSYEKL. The CDR3 is made up of 16 amino acids. Written as DNA, the CDR3 is TGCGCCAGCAGCCAGGCCCTGACAGGGAGCAATCAGCCCCAGCATTTT. It translates to CASSQALTGSNQPQHF.

The CDR3 loop is CASSHRGQGDEQYF. In DNA, the CDR3 is TGCGCCAGCAGCCACCGCGGACAGGGGGACGAGCAGTACTTC. V is TRBV4-3 and J is TRBJ2-7; TRBD1 matches 10 bases. Germline assignment: CDR1 LGHNA and CDR2 YSLEER. The CDR3 covers 14 residues. V trimming: 3 bases; J trimming: 5 bases; junction bases outside the gene matches: 4.

The J gene is TRBJ2-5, the V gene TRBV18; D is possibly TRBD2 (5 bases). The length of the CDR3 is 16 residues. Germline values: CDR1 KGHSH, CDR2 LQKENI. V was trimmed by 3 bases and J by 5 bases, leaving 19 bases between them. DNA of the CDR3: TGTGCCAGCTCACCCACGGTCATGGCAGGACTGGAGACCCAGTACTTC. Protein sequence: CASSPTVMAGLETQYF.